This T cell receptor beta chain stems from a study of cytomegalovirus exposure and HLA in healthy donors. In germline, CDR1 is MRHNA, CDR2 SNTAGT. Trimming removed 4 bases at V and 0 bases at J, with 13 bases between. The length of the CDR3 is 16 residues. With 60 Vbeta and 13 Jbeta primers, the PCR was carried out. Clones were sequenced by immunoSEQ multiplex PCR, and TCRdb holds only the in-frame ones, with some missing. This sample has under 250,000 clones; approximately 81% occur once, and the top ten carry 0.2% to 0.3%. Points from the study as a whole: Per published reports, the classifier diagnosed cytomegalovirus status with high specificity and sensitivity. In a later analysis, most CMV-associated TCR beta chains appeared HLA-restricted. The likely origin of a cluster of highly shared sequence variants was a sequencing artifact.

Note on this clone: Its antigen is as yet unknown.

The material sequenced was PBMCs. The TCR comes from a girl aged 2 to 9 in good health and CMV-seronegative. This chain uses TRBV6-4 with TRBJ1-5; tentative D call: TRBD1 (6 bases). The CDR3 region has the DNA TGTGCCAGCAGTGTGGACAGATTTTATAGCAATCAGCCCCAGCATTTT. Residues: CASSVDRFYSNQPQHF.